One sample yielded the 20 T cell receptor beta chains listed below, sequenced in a study of cytomegalovirus exposure and HLA in healthy donors. PCR primers comprised 60 Vbeta and 13 Jbeta primers. TCRdb's table, derived via immunoSEQ multiplex PCR, lists solely in-frame clones and lacks some. This table holds roughly 190,000 clones, around 68% found once. The sequenced material came from PBMCs. These receptors came from a man in his forties in good health and CMV-seronegative.

The J gene is TRBJ2-1, the V gene TRBV10-3; D possibly corresponds to TRBD2 (5 bases). Germline CDR1 ENHRY, CDR2 SYGVKD. V shed 4 bases and J shed 7 bases, with 14 bases lying between them. CDR3 length: 14 residues. This CDR3 is CAISAPTEGNEQFF. CDR3 sequence (DNA): TGTGCCATCAGTGCCCCCACTGAGGGTAATGAGCAGTTCTTC.

The genes are TRBV11-2 and TRBJ1-1; the D is unclear. The CDR3 is 15 residues long. The V gene's germline CDR1 is SGHAT and CDR2 FQNNGV. Trimming removed 1 base at V and 4 bases at J, with 13 bases between. The CDR3 region is CASSLGGRAGTEAFF. CDR3 in DNA: TGTGCCAGCAGCTTAGGAGGGCGCGCCGGCACTGAAGCTTTCTTT.

The V gene is TRBV6-5, the J gene TRBJ2-5; 9 nucleotides line up with TRBD1. The germline CDR1 and CDR2 sequences are MNHEY and SVGAGI. V trimming: 5 bases; J trimming: 11 bases; junction bases outside the gene matches: 12. The CDR3 loop spans 14 amino acids. CDR3 nucleotides: TGTGCCAGCAGTCCGGGGACAGGGATAAGAGAGCAGTACTTC. Translated, it gives CASSPGTGIREQYF.

The chain combines TRBV5-6 with TRBJ2-7; 9 bases are a match to TRBD2. V lost 4 bases, J lost 3 bases, and 11 bases stayed unmatched. This CDR3 contains 16 residues. Germline V gene lookup returns CDR1 SGHDT and CDR2 YYEEEE. The CDR3 reads CASSPVAGDTFYEQYF. CDR3 sequence (DNA): TGTGCCAGCAGCCCCGTAGCGGGAGACACCTTCTACGAGCAGTACTTC.

V usage is TRBV15 and J usage is TRBJ2-1; TRBD1 is a possible D gene (6 bases). The V end lost 0 bases, the J end lost 2 bases, and 11 bases lay between the germline ends. Germline V gene sequence: CDR1 LNHNV, CDR2 YYDKDF (reference sequence). The CDR3 runs to 16 residues. CDR3 coding DNA: TGTGCCACCAGCAGAGATACAGGGAGAACCTACAATGAGCAGTTCTTC. Residues: CATSRDTGRTYNEQFF.

The V call is TRBV27, the J call TRBJ1-6, with 9 bases aligning to TRBD1. Germline V CDR1 and CDR2: MNHEY, SMNVEV (reference sequence). The V gene end was trimmed by 6 bases and the J gene end by 7 bases; junction bases not matched to a gene: 16. This CDR3 contains 18 residues. The CDR3 protein is CASSPLGGTGRINSPLHF. For the CDR3, the DNA is TGTGCCAGCAGCCCTCTAGGGGGGACAGGGAGAATAAATTCACCCCTCCACTTT.

This clone turned up a few times. V usage is TRBV4-2 and J usage is TRBJ2-7; tentatively, D is TRBD1 (6 bases). Trimming took off 3 bases at V and 4 bases at J, with 16 bases between the two ends. CDR1 and CDR2 (germline): LGHNA, YNFKEQ. CDR3 size: 15 residues. The CDR3 coding sequence is TGTGCCAGCAGCCACCTAGCACAGGGTCGGTACGAGCAGTACTTC. Translation gives CASSHLAQGRYEQYF.

CDR3 nucleotide sequence: TGTGCCAGCCGGGGGGATGAAAAACTGTTTTTT. This sequence encodes CASRGDEKLFF. The V call is TRBV6-1, the J call TRBJ1-4; weak D call: TRBD1 (5 bases). Deletions cut 8 bases from V and 6 bases from J, with 7 bases between. CDR1 is MNHNS, CDR2 SASEGT, per germline. There are 11 residues in the CDR3.

This rearrangement joins TRBV4-3 to TRBJ1-2, with D hard to call. V lost 0 bases and J lost 6, with 11 bases in between. Germline CDR1 LGHNA, CDR2 YSLEER. This CDR3 is 14 amino acids long. The CDR3 loop is CASSQDVRMDGYTF. CDR3 nucleotides: TGCGCCAGCAGCCAAGATGTCAGGATGGATGGCTACACCTTC.

This rearrangement joins TRBV9 to TRBJ1-4, with 9 nucleotides matching TRBD1. The CDR3 sequence is 14 residues long. The germline CDR1 and CDR2 sequences are SGDLS and YYNGEE. After removal of 3 bases from V and 8 bases from J, the junction contained 5 bases not matched to a gene. CDR3 protein: CASSASGTGEKLFF. CDR3 sequence (DNA): TGTGCCAGCAGCGCCTCCGGGACAGGGGAAAAACTGTTTTTT.

This chain uses TRBV7-2 with TRBJ1-5; 8 nucleotides agree with TRBD1. V lost 5 bases and J lost 6; bases outside the gene matches: 6. Germline V gene sequence: CDR1 SGHTA, CDR2 FQGNSA. The CDR3 runs to 14 residues. The CDR3 DNA is TGTGCCAGCAGCCGTGGACAGGGTAGTCAGCCCCAGCATTTT. This sequence encodes CASSRGQGSQPQHF.

This sequence joins TRBV7-2 and TRBJ2-7; D not certain. The CDR3 covers 14 residues. Germline CDR1 and CDR2: SGHTA and FQGNSA. V dropped 1 base and J dropped 0 bases, with 7 bases sitting between them. The CDR3 loop is CASSLGTSSYEQYF. The CDR3 nucleotides are TGTGCCAGCAGCTTAGGCACCAGCTCCTACGAGCAGTACTTC.

This sequence joins TRBV6-6 and TRBJ2-7; 13 bases match TRBD2. The germline V gene has CDR1 MNHNY and CDR2 SVGAGI (reference sequence). J lost 4 bases, V lost 6 bases, and 6 bases had no gene match. The CDR3 has 15 residues. The CDR3 spells CASRLAGGPGYEQYF. DNA for the CDR3: TGTGCCAGCAGACTAGCGGGAGGGCCAGGGTACGAGCAGTACTTC.

The genes are TRBV6-5 and TRBJ1-3; TRBD1 is a possible D gene (5 bases). Germline CDR1 MNHEY, CDR2 SVGAGI. V gave up 7 bases and J gave up 0 bases, with 13 bases separating them. CDR3 length: 15 amino acids. CDR3 sequence (DNA): TGTGCCAGCACCCGGGACTGGAGCTCTGGAAACACCATATATTTT. Protein: CASTRDWSSGNTIYF.

This rearrangement joins TRBV14 to TRBJ2-5; possible D gene TRBD2, 6 bases. The V and J ends lost 4 bases and 5 bases respectively, with 20 bases between them. Germline loops: CDR1 SGHDN, CDR2 FVKESK. The CDR3 sequence is 16 residues long. Here the CDR3 DNA reads TGTGCCAGCAGCCTAAGGCGGGGCAGGGTTTTGGAGACCCAGTACTTC. Protein product: CASSLRRGRVLETQYF.

This clone was observed a few times. This sequence joins TRBV6-5 and TRBJ1-2; D remains unclear. CDR1 is MNHEY and CDR2 is SVGAGI in the germline V gene. CDR3 length equals 12 residues. V lost 2 bases, J lost 2 bases, and 3 bases lay in between. In DNA, the CDR3 is TGTGCCAGCAGTTACGAGAACTATGGCTACACCTTC. Residues: CASSYENYGYTF.

The chain carries TRBV12-5 and TRBJ1-2; 7 nucleotides agree with TRBD1. With V trimmed by 1 base and J by 7 bases, 12 bases remained unmatched. Germline CDR1 reads LGHNT; CDR2 reads FRNRAP. The CDR3 contains 16 residues. The CDR3 coding sequence is TGTGCTAGTGGTTTGGGTCACGGGACAGCCAAAGGTGGCTACACCTTC. Encoded protein: CASGLGHGTAKGGYTF.

This chain joins TRBV2 and TRBJ1-6; a weak D match, TRBD1 (5 bases). Germline V CDR1 and CDR2: SNHLY, FYNNEI. The CDR3 is 16 amino acids. Trimming removed 2 bases at V and 9 bases at J, with 17 bases between. CDR3 sequence reads: CASSESAGRLTSPLHF. The CDR3 DNA is TGTGCCAGCAGTGAATCAGCAGGGCGGTTAACTTCACCCCTCCACTTT.

This clone has a single count. This chain connects TRBV27 to TRBJ1-1; 7 bases align to TRBD1. The germline V gene has CDR1 MNHEY and CDR2 SMNVEV (reference sequence). The junction had 11 bases not matched to a gene; V was cut back by 4 bases and J by 3 bases. The CDR3 has 16 residues. The CDR3 reads CASSSRQGGRDTEAFF. The CDR3 region has the DNA TGTGCCAGCAGTTCCCGGCAGGGGGGAAGGGACACTGAAGCTTTCTTT.

J is TRBJ2-1 and V is TRBV30, with 7 bases aligning to TRBD1. This CDR3 region has 13 residues. Germline-derived CDR1 and CDR2 are GTSNPN and SVGIG (reference sequence). The J segment lost 9 bases and the V segment lost 4 bases, leaving 9 bases of the junction unmatched. Written as DNA, the CDR3 is TGTGCCTGGAAGGTGACAGGGCCTGGTGAGCAGTTCTTC. It is translated as CAWKVTGPGEQFF.